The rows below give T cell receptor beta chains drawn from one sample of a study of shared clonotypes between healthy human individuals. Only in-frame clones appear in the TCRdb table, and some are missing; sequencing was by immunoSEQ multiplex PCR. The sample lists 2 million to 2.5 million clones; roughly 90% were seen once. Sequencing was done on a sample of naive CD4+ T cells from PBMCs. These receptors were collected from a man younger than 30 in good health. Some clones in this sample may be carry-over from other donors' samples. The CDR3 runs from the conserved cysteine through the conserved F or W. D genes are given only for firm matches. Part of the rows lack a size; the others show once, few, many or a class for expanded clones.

CDR3 DNA: TGCGCCAGCAGCTTTGGGGACGAGGTCACTGGCTACACCTTC
CDR3 protein: CASSFGDEVTGYTF
J gene: TRBJ1-2
clone size: once
V gene: TRBV5-1
D gene: -

CDR3 DNA: TGTGCCAGCAAGGGCAGAAGCCAAGAGACCCAGTACTTC
CDR3 protein: CASKGRSQETQYF
J gene: TRBJ2-5
clone size: -
V gene: TRBV6-1
D gene: -

CDR3 DNA: TGTGCCAGCAGCCCCAGGGGGGGAAGTAAGAATTCACCCCTCCACTTT
CDR3 protein: CASSPRGGSKNSPLHF
J gene: TRBJ1-6
clone size: -
V gene: TRBV5-6
D gene: TRBD1

CDR3 DNA: TGTGCCAGTAGTATCGTGGTTTTAGGAGTGGGAGAGCAGTTCTTC
CDR3 protein: CASSIVVLGVGEQFF
J gene: TRBJ2-1
clone size: -
V gene: TRBV19
D gene: -

CDR3 DNA: TGTGCCAATACAGGCTACGAGCAGTACTTC
CDR3 protein: CANTGYEQYF
J gene: TRBJ2-7
clone size: -
V gene: TRBV19
D gene: -

CDR3 DNA: TGTGCCAGCAGTTTTGAGGTTGGTGGCACTGAAGCTTTCTTT
CDR3 protein: CASSFEVGGTEAFF
J gene: TRBJ1-1
clone size: -
V gene: TRBV28
D gene: -

CDR3 DNA: TGCGCCAGCAGCCCTGACCCGGGACAGTATGCTGAAGCTTTCTTT
CDR3 protein: CASSPDPGQYAEAFF
J gene: TRBJ1-1
clone size: -
V gene: TRBV5-1
D gene: TRBD1

CDR3 DNA: TGTGCCAGCAGTTCCCGATTTCCGGGACAGGGGGGCTACACCTTC
CDR3 protein: CASSSRFPGQGGYTF
J gene: TRBJ1-2
clone size: -
V gene: TRBV28
D gene: TRBD1

CDR3 DNA: TGTGCCTGGAGTGTACTCATGGGAGGCACCGGGGAGCTGTTTTTT
CDR3 protein: CAWSVLMGGTGELFF
J gene: TRBJ2-2
clone size: few
V gene: TRBV30
D gene: -

CDR3 DNA: TGTGCCAGCAGCGAGATCACCGGACAGTGGACAGATACGCAGTATTTT
CDR3 protein: CASSEITGQWTDTQYF
J gene: TRBJ2-3
clone size: -
V gene: TRBV28
D gene: -

CDR3 DNA: TGTGCCAGCAGGCCAGGTAGGCTTAACACTGAAGCTTTCTTT
CDR3 protein: CASRPGRLNTEAFF
J gene: TRBJ1-1
clone size: -
V gene: TRBV2
D gene: -

CDR3 DNA: TGCGCCAGCAGCTCCTCGGGACTAGCTGGGGAGACCCAGTACTTC
CDR3 protein: CASSSSGLAGETQYF
J gene: TRBJ2-5
clone size: -
V gene: TRBV5-1
D gene: TRBD2